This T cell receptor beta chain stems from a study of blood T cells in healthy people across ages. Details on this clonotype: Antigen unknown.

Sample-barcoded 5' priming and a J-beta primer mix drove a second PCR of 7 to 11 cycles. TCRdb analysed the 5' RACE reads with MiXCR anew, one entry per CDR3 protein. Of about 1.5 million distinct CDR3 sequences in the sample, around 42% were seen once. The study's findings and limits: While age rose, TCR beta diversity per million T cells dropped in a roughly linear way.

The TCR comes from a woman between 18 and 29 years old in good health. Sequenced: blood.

The DNA of the CDR3 is TGTGCCATCAGTGAGCCCCCTTACAATGAGCAGTTCTTC. Amino acid sequence: CAISEPPYNEQFF. The J gene is TRBJ2-1, the V gene TRBV10-3; D unclear. The V gene's germline CDR1 is ENHRY and CDR2 SYGVKD. CDR3 length: 13 amino acids. The germline V and J ends were trimmed by 2 bases and 4 bases, with 6 bases remaining between them.